These T cell receptor beta chains were read from a single sample in a study of blood T cell repertoires in COVID-19. Clones were read by immunoSEQ multiplex PCR, and TCRdb kept only the in-frame ones, dropping some. This table has 75,000 to 85,000 clones, less than 90% appearing once. The sequenced sample was peripheral blood. These receptors were taken from a human donor in a cohort sampled during active COVID-19. The CDR3 runs from the conserved cysteine through the conserved F or W. Fields, in order: clone size, D gene, J gene, V gene, CDR3 protein, CDR3 DNA. D genes are given only for firm matches. Only part of the rows carry a size: once, few, many, or a class if the clone is expanded.

>once|TRBD1|TRBJ1-5|TRBV2
CASTLPPGQNQPQHF
TGTGCCAGCACCCTTCCCCCGGGACAGAATCAGCCCCAGCATTTT
>NA|TRBD1|TRBJ1-6|TRBV5-6
CASSLNRGYGSPLHF
TGTGCCAGCAGCTTGAACAGGGGATACGGTTCACCCCTCCACTTT
>NA|TRBD1|TRBJ1-4|TRBV19
CASSKRGGDGTNEKLFF
TGTGCCAGTAGTAAACGAGGGGGCGACGGAACTAATGAAAAACTGTTTTTT
>NA|TRBD1|TRBJ2-7|TRBV6-5
CASHAPGDRDYEQYF
TGTGCCAGTCACGCCCCCGGGGACAGAGACTACGAGCAGTACTTC
>NA|TRBD1|TRBJ2-5|TRBV4-1
CASSHGRTGQETQYF
TGCGCCAGCAGCCATGGAAGGACAGGCCAAGAGACCCAGTACTTC
>NA|TRBD1|TRBJ2-4|TRBV7-9
CASSDLDRGRDIQYF
TGTGCCAGCAGCGACCTGGACAGGGGGCGGGACATTCAGTACTTC
>NA|NA|TRBJ1-1|TRBV28
CACLPYRNTEAFF
TGTGCCTGTCTCCCATACAGGAACACTGAAGCTTTCTTT
>NA|TRBD2|TRBJ2-1|TRBV11-3
CASSLTSAYNEQFF
TGTGCCAGCAGTCTCACTAGCGCCTACAATGAGCAGTTCTTC
>once|NA|TRBJ1-2|TRBV6-5
CASLQGPAAGYTF
TGTGCCAGTCTGCAGGGCCCCGCGGCGGGCTACACCTTC
>NA|TRBD1|TRBJ1-1|TRBV24-1
CATRGQGGTEAFF
TGTGCCACCAGGGGACAGGGGGGCACTGAAGCTTTCTTT
>NA|TRBD1|TRBJ1-1|TRBV19
CASSSRTGSTEAFF
TGTGCCAGTAGTTCCCGGACAGGTTCGACTGAAGCTTTCTTT
>NA|TRBD1|TRBJ2-3|TRBV28
CASYVQGGTDTQYF
TGTGCCAGTTATGTCCAGGGGGGCACAGATACGCAGTATTTT
>NA|NA|TRBJ1-1|TRBV18
CASSPNRDLGTEAFF
TGTGCCAGCTCACCTAACAGGGACCTGGGCACTGAAGCTTTCTTT
>once|TRBD1|TRBJ2-5|TRBV7-3
CASSPYPGTEETQYF
TGTGCCAGCAGCCCTTATCCCGGGACAGAAGAGACCCAGTACTTC
>NA|TRBD2|TRBJ2-1|TRBV2
CASSEDYGTSVRNEQFF
TGTGCCAGCAGTGAAGATTACGGGACTAGCGTCCGCAATGAGCAGTTCTTC
>NA|TRBD1|TRBJ1-6|TRBV4-1
CASSPQGTVNSPLHF
TGCGCCAGCAGCCCTCAAGGGACAGTTAATTCACCCCTCCACTTT
>NA|TRBD1|TRBJ1-2|TRBV7-9
CASSFEGQPNYGYTF
TGTGCCAGCAGCTTCGAGGGACAGCCTAACTATGGCTACACCTTC
>NA|TRBD1|TRBJ2-7|TRBV19
CASSITGQGTYEQYF
TGTGCCAGTAGTATTACAGGACAGGGGACCTACGAGCAGTACTTC
>once|NA|TRBJ1-1|TRBV27
CASSPSKGQVDTEAFF
TGTGCCAGCAGTCCCTCAAAGGGGCAGGTGGACACTGAAGCTTTCTTT
>NA|NA|TRBJ2-5|TRBV24-1
CATSDPHRVGNWETQYF
TGTGCCACCAGTGACCCACACAGGGTAGGGAATTGGGAGACCCAGTACTTC
>NA|NA|TRBJ2-7|TRBV5-1
CASSLWATVSSYEQYF
TGCGCCAGCAGCTTATGGGCTACGGTAAGCTCCTACGAGCAGTACTTC
>NA|TRBD1|TRBJ2-7|TRBV5-1
CASSFLGQTYEQYF
TGCGCCAGCAGCTTTTTGGGACAGACCTACGAGCAGTACTTC
>NA|TRBD2|TRBJ2-2|TRBV10-2
CASSGAGGGTGELFF
TGCGCCAGCAGTGGGGCGGGAGGAGGGACCGGGGAGCTGTTTTTT
>many|NA|TRBJ2-6|TRBV5-4
CASSRGGSGANVLTF
TGTGCCAGCAGCCGAGGAGGCTCTGGGGCCAACGTCCTGACTTTC
>NA|TRBD1|TRBJ1-2|TRBV6-5
CASSPRDSYGYTF
TGTGCCAGCAGTCCCCGGGACAGCTATGGCTACACCTTC